The T cell receptor (beta chain) described here comes from a study of control samples from healthy donors and cancer patients. Measured with immunoSEQ multiplex PCR; TCRdb has only the in-frame clones, and not every one. Of 150,000 to 200,000 clones listed, 90% are singletons. Germline trimming cut 10 bases from V and 8 bases from J; bases unmatched to any gene: 9. This CDR3 has 14 residues. Germline CDR1 is SNHLY and CDR2 is FYNNEI. Sequencing input: blood. This sequence was found in a woman between 50 and 59 years old in good health. The rearrangement joins TRBV2 to TRBJ1-4, with 11 bases matching TRBD1. The CDR3 nucleotides are TGTGCCAACCACGGGACAGGGGGAAACGAAAAACTGTTTTTT. Amino acids: CANHGTGGNEKLFF.